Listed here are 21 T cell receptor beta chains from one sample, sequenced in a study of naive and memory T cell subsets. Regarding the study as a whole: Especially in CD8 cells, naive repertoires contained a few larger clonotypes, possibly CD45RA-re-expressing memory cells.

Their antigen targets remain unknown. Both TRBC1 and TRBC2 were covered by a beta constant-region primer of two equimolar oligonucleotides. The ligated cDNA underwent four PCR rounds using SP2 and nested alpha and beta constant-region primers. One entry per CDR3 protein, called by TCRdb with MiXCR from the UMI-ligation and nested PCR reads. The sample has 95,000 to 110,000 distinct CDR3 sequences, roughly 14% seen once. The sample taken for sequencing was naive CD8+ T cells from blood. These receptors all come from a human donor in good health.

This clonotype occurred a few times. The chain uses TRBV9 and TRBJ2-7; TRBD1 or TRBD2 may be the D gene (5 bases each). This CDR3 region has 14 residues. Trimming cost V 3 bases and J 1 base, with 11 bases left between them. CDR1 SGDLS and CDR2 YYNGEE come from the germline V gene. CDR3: CASSGRDASYEQYF. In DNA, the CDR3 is TGTGCCAGCAGCGGCCGGGACGCATCCTACGAGCAGTACTTC.

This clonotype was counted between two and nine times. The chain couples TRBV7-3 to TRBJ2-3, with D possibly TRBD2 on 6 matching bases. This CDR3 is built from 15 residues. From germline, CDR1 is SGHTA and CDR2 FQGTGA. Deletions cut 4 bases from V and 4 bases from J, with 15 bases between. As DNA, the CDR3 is TGTGCCAGCAGCTCGACGGGAGTTTGGGCAGATACGCAGTATTTT. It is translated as CASSSTGVWADTQYF.

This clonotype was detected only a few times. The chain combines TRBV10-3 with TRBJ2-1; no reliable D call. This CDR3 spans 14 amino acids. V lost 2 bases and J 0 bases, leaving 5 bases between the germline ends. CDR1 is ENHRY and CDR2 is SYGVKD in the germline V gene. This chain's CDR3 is CAISELSSYNEQFF. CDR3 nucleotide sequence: TGTGCCATCAGTGAGCTGAGCTCCTACAATGAGCAGTTCTTC.

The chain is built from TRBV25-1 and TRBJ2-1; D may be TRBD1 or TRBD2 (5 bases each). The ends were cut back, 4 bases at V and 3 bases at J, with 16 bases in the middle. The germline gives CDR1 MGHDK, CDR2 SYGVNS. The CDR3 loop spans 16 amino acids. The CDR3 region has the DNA TGTGCCAGCAGTGGCCCGGTGAGGGGTGACTACAATGAGCAGTTCTTC. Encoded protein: CASSGPVRGDYNEQFF.

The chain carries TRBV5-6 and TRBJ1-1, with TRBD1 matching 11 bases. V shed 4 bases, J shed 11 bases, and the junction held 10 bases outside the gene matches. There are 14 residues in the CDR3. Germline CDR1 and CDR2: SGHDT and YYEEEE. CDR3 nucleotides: TGTGCCAGCAGCGGAGGACAGGGGGCGATAGGGGCTTTCTTT. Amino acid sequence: CASSGGQGAIGAFF. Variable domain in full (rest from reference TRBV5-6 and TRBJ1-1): DAGVTQSPTHLIKTRGQQVTLRCSPKSGHDTVSWYQQALGQGPQFIFQYYEEEERQRGNFPDRFSGHQFPNYSSELNVNALLLGDSALYLCASSGGQGAIGAFFGQGTRLTVV.

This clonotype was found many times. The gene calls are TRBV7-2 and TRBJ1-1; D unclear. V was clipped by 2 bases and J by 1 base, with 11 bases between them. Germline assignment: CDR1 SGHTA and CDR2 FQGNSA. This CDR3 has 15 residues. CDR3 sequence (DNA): TGTGCCAGCAGCTTAAATGGACTCTCGAACACTGAAGCTTTCTTT. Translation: CASSLNGLSNTEAFF.

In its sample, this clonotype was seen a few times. The CDR3 DNA reads TGCAGTGCTCTTCTCGGGACGGAGGGGAACGAGCAGTACTTC. The encoded protein is CSALLGTEGNEQYF. The V gene is TRBV20-1, the J gene TRBJ2-7, with D possibly being TRBD2 (6 bases). The CDR3 contains 14 residues. CDR1 DFQATT and CDR2 SNEGSKA come from the germline V gene (reference sequence). V lost 5 bases and J 5 bases, leaving 19 bases between the germline ends.

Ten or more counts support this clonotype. CDR3 sequence: CSVGGVASGIFGETQYF. The CDR3 region has the DNA TGCAGCGTTGGGGGGGTCGCTAGCGGGATCTTCGGGGAGACCCAGTACTTC. V and J are TRBV29-1 and TRBJ2-5, with 9 bases identical to TRBD2. Per the germline V gene, CDR1 is SQVTM and CDR2 is ANQGSEA. V shed 4 bases, J shed 5 bases, and the junction held 17 bases outside the gene matches. This CDR3 contains 17 residues.

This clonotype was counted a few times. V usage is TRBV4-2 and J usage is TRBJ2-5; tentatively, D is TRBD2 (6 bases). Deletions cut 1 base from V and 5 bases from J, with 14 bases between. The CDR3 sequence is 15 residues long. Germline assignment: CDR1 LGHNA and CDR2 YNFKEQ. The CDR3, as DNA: TGTGCCAGCAGCCAAGTAGCGGTGGGGCCGGAGACCCAGTACTTC. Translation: CASSQVAVGPETQYF.

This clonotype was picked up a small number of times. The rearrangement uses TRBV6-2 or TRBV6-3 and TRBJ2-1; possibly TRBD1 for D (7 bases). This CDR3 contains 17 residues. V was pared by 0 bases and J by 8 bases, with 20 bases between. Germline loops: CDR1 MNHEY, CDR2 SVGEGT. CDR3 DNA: TGTGCCAGCAGTTACTCGACGTCTAGCGAAGGGGGCGATGAGCAGTTCTTC. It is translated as CASSYSTSSEGGDEQFF.

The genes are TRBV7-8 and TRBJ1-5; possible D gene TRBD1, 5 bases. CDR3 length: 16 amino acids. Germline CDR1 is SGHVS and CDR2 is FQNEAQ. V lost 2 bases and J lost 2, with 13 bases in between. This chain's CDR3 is CASSLIGDSGNQPQHF. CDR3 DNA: TGTGCCAGCAGCTTAATCGGCGACAGTGGCAATCAGCCCCAGCATTTT.

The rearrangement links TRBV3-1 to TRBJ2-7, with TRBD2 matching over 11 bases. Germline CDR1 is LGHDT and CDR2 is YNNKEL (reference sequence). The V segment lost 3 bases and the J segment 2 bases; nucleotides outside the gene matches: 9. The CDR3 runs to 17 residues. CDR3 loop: CASSHALGTSGTYEQYF. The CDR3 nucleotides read TGTGCCAGCAGCCACGCCCTCGGGACTAGCGGAACCTACGAGCAGTACTTC.

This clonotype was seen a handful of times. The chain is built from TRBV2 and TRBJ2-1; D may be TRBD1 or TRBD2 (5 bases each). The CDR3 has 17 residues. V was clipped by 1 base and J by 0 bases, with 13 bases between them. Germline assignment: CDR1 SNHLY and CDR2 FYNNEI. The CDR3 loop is CASSEVGVGSSYNEQFF. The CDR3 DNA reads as TGTGCCAGCAGTGAAGTGGGGGTTGGAAGCTCCTACAATGAGCAGTTCTTC.

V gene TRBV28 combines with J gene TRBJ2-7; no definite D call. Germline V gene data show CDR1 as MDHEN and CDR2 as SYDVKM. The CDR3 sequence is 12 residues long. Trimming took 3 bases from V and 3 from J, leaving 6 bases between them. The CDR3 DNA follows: TGTGCCAGCAGTTTCAAAGTCTACGAGCAGTACTTC. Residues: CASSFKVYEQYF. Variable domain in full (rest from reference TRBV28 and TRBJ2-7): DVKVTQSSRYLVKRTGEKVFLECVQDMDHENMFWYRQDPGLGLRLIYFSYDVKMKEKGDIPEGYSVSREKKERFSLILESASTNQTSMYLCASSFKVYEQYFGPGTRLTVT.

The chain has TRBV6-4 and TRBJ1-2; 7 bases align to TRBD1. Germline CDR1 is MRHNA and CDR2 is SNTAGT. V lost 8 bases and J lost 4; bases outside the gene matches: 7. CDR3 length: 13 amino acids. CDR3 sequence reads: CASEIQGSYGYTF. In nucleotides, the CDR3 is TGTGCCAGCGAAATACAGGGGAGCTATGGCTACACCTTC.

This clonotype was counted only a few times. Here the CDR3 reads CATSDWTDQETQYF. CDR3 nucleotide sequence: TGTGCCACCAGTGATTGGACAGATCAAGAGACCCAGTACTTC. This chain uses TRBV24-1 with TRBJ2-5; D may be TRBD1 (6 bases). The CDR3 runs 14 residues. Germline CDR1 KGHDR, CDR2 SFDVKD. Between the trimmed V and J ends, which lost 2 bases and 2 bases, there was a span of 8 bases.

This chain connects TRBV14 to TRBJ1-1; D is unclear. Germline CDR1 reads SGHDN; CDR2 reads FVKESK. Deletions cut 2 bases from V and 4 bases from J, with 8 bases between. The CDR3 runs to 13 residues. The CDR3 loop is CASSQWGGTEAFF. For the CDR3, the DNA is TGTGCCAGCAGCCAATGGGGAGGCACTGAAGCTTTCTTT.

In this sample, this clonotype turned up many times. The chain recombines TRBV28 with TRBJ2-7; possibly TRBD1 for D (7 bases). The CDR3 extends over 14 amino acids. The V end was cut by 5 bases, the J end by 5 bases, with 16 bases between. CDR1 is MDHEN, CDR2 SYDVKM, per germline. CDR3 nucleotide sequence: TGTGCCAGCAGTGGACTCTCCAGGGGGGACGAGCAGTACTTC. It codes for CASSGLSRGDEQYF.

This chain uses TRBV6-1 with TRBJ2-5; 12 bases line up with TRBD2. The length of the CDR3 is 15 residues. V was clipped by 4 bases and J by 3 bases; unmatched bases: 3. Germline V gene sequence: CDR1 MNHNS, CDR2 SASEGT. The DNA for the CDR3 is TGTGCCAGCAGTGGGAGACTAGCGGGAGAAGAGACCCAGTACTTC. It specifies CASSGRLAGEETQYF.

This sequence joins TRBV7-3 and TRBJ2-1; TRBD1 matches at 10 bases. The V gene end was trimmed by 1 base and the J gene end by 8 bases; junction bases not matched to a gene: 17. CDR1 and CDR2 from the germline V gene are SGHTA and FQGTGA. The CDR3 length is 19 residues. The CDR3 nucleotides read TGTGCCAGCAGCTTAAAGGGGCACACCCCTCCGGGACAGGGGTATGAGCAGTTCTTC. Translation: CASSLKGHTPPGQGYEQFF.

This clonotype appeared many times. CDR3 protein: CSARPGGVNTEAFF. The CDR3 nucleotides are TGCAGTGCTAGACCCGGAGGGGTGAACACTGAAGCTTTCTTT. The V call is TRBV20-1, the J call TRBJ1-1, with D possibly being TRBD1 (5 bases). The V and J ends lost 2 bases and 0 bases respectively, with 10 bases between them. The CDR3 is made up of 14 amino acids. The germline V gene encodes CDR1 DFQATT and CDR2 SNEGSKA (reference sequence).